A single sample gave rise to the 2 T cell receptor beta chains below, sequenced in a study of OX40 agonist ivuxolimab in advanced cancers. Sequenced by immunoSEQ multiplex PCR; TCRdb stores in-frame clones only, minus some. This table holds roughly 100,000 clones, approximately 90% found once. Specimen: CD4+ or CD8+ T cells sorted from blood, collected in a trial of the OX40 agonist ivuxolimab. Every receptor here comes from an adult with an advanced solid tumor such as melanoma, head and neck, liver or kidney cancer.

The V gene is TRBV27, the J gene TRBJ1-1; 8 nucleotides agree with TRBD1. Germline lookup yields CDR1 MNHEY and CDR2 SMNVEV (reference sequence). The length of the CDR3 is 14 residues. The J segment lost 5 bases and the V segment lost 5 bases, leaving 7 bases of the junction unmatched. The CDR3 coding sequence is TGTGCCAGCAGTACACTCCAGGGGGCTACTGAAGCTTTCTTT. It is translated as CASSTLQGATEAFF.

The J gene is TRBJ2-1, the V gene TRBV2; the match to TRBD1 covers 9 bases. Germline V gene lookup returns CDR1 SNHLY and CDR2 FYNNEI. The CDR3 is 14 residues long. The V gene end was trimmed by 11 bases and the J gene end by 5 bases; junction bases not matched to a gene: 10. The CDR3 loop is CAGGYRGPDNEQFF. The CDR3 nucleotides read TGTGCCGGCGGATACAGGGGGCCGGACAATGAGCAGTTCTTC.